One sample yielded the 2 T cell receptor beta chains listed below, sequenced in a study of blood T cell repertoires in COVID-19. Measured with immunoSEQ multiplex PCR; TCRdb has only the in-frame clones, and not every one. The table shows 180,000 or so clones, with roughly 83% occurring only once. The sequencing input was PBMCs or T cells enriched from blood (not recorded which). All receptors come from an older woman who had recovered from COVID-19.

About this clone itself: This sample also contains other DNA sequences that code for the same CDR3. The rearrangement joins TRBV5-1 to TRBJ2-2; the D gene is possibly TRBD2 (6 bases). CDR1 is SGHRS and CDR2 is YFSETQ in the germline V gene. This CDR3 comprises 15 residues. V lost 4 bases to trimming and J lost 0 bases, with 10 bases between them. CDR3 region: CASSVRDSNTGELFF. For the CDR3, the DNA is TGCGCCAGCAGCGTAAGGGACTCGAACACCGGGGAGCTGTTTTTT.

The chain carries TRBV7-2 and TRBJ1-2; D is unresolved. V lost 5 bases to trimming and J lost 4 bases, with 17 bases between them. The CDR3 has 15 residues. CDR1 SGHTA and CDR2 FQGNSA come from the germline V gene. This CDR3 reads CASSPMGRYSYGYTF. CDR3 sequence (DNA): TGTGCCAGCAGCCCGATGGGGAGGTATAGCTATGGCTACACCTTC.